The 5 T cell receptor beta chains presented below share a single source sample, sequenced in a study of cytomegalovirus exposure and HLA in healthy donors. A multiplex PCR was run with 60 Vbeta primers and 13 Jbeta primers. Libraries were prepared by immunoSEQ multiplex PCR; TCRdb keeps only in-frame clonotypes and omits some of them. The sample shows 150,000 to 200,000 clones, 80% to 90% of them seen only once. The sample consisted of PBMCs. The receptor source for this set is a man aged 18 to 30 in good health and CMV-seropositive.

V gene TRBV7-6 combines with J gene TRBJ2-1; 11 positions agree with TRBD2. CDR3 size: 16 residues. J was trimmed by 2 bases and V by 5 bases; bases with no gene match: 5. Germline-derived CDR1 and CDR2 are SGHVS and FNYEAQ. The CDR3 sequence is CASSLSGGVPYNEQFF. CDR3 DNA sequence: TGTGCCAGCAGCCTTAGCGGGGGGGTCCCCTACAATGAGCAGTTCTTC.

The chain has TRBV11-2 and TRBJ2-3; 12 bases are shared with TRBD2. The V segment lost 3 bases and the J segment 1 base; nucleotides outside the gene matches: 5. CDR3 length equals 17 residues. The V gene's germline CDR1 is SGHAT and CDR2 FQNNGV. CDR3 amino acids: CASSFRTSGVGTDTQYF. The CDR3 DNA reads as TGTGCCAGCAGCTTTAGGACTAGCGGGGTGGGCACAGATACGCAGTATTTT.

The chain has TRBV7-8 and TRBJ1-1; D is perhaps TRBD1 (6 bases). Trimming cost V 0 bases and J 5 bases, with 16 bases left between them. Germline V gene lookup returns CDR1 SGHVS and CDR2 FQNEAQ. The CDR3 has 16 amino acids. In nucleotides, the CDR3 is TGTGCCAGCAGCTTAGCCCGAGTGGGGGGGCTAACTGAAGCTTTCTTT. It translates to CASSLARVGGLTEAFF.

V usage is TRBV6-5 and J usage is TRBJ1-2; D possibly corresponds to TRBD1 (5 bases). V was shortened by 2 bases and J by 5 bases, with 12 bases between the two germline ends. This CDR3 contains 14 residues. The germline V gene has CDR1 MNHEY and CDR2 SVGAGI. CDR3 protein: CASSYGGGSYGYTF. In DNA, the CDR3 is TGTGCCAGCAGTTACGGCGGGGGTTCGTATGGCTACACCTTC.

The V call is TRBV5-8, the J call TRBJ1-4, with D possibly being TRBD1 (5 bases). The CDR3 sequence is 14 residues long. Germline V gives CDR1 SGHTS, CDR2 YDEGEE. Trimming stripped 4 bases from V and 8 bases from J, with 15 bases between. CDR3 coding DNA: TGTGCCAGCAGCACGGGACTTTTAAGGGAAAAACTGTTTTTT. It translates to CASSTGLLREKLFF.